These T cell receptor beta chains were read from a single sample in a study of cytomegalovirus exposure and HLA in healthy donors. The protocol was immunoSEQ multiplex PCR, while the TCRdb copy is restricted to in-frame clones and leaves out a portion. The table includes some 130,000 clones, approximately 80% detected once. What was sequenced was PBMCs. The receptors shown here come from a man aged 25-40 years in good health and CMV-seronegative. CDR3s include the opening cysteine and the closing phenylalanine or tryptophan. A D gene is named only where the DNA matches it firmly. Not every row has a clone size; where given, it reads once, few, many or a size class.

- TRBD2 TRBJ2-7 16 TRBV10-3 CAISDPGGSGSYEQYF TGTGCCATCAGTGACCCCGGGGGCAGCGGGAGTTACGAGCAGTACTTC
few TRBD2 TRBJ2-7 14 TRBV28 CASSPSGGSYEQYF TGTGCCAGCAGTCCGTCGGGAGGATCCTACGAGCAGTACTTC
- - TRBJ1-1 14 TRBV28 CASSSPQGNTEAFF TGTGCCAGCAGTTCACCCCAGGGTAACACTGAAGCTTTCTTT
- - TRBJ1-1 14 TRBV6-5 CASSRPGVNTEAFF TGTGCCAGCAGCCGCCCAGGGGTGAACACTGAAGCTTTCTTT
- TRBD1 TRBJ1-2 16 TRBV18 CASSPLNRGRNYGYTF TGTGCCAGCTCACCACTCAACAGGGGGCGTAACTATGGCTACACCTTC
- - TRBJ2-7 11 TRBV6-5 CASSSLYEQYF TGTGCCAGCAGTTCCCTCTACGAGCAGTACTTC
- TRBD2 TRBJ2-1 15 TRBV19 CASSIGTSGRGEQFF TGTGCCAGTAGTATAGGGACTAGCGGGAGGGGTGAGCAGTTCTTC
- - TRBJ2-5 13 TRBV7-8 CASSSIDRSGQYF TGTGCCAGCAGCTCAATAGACAGGTCAGGGCAGTACTTC
- TRBD1 TRBJ1-2 15 TRBV14 CASSQAPTGDYGYTF TGTGCCAGCAGCCAAGCTCCGACAGGGGACTATGGCTACACCTTC
- - TRBJ2-5 15 TRBV7-2 CASSLAQWAEETQYF TGTGCCAGCAGCTTAGCGCAGTGGGCAGAAGAGACCCAGTACTTC
once TRBD2 TRBJ2-7 15 TRBV7-2 CASSVTSGLSYEQYF TGTGCCAGCAGCGTTACTAGCGGGCTGTCCTACGAGCAGTACTTC
- - TRBJ1-5 13 TRBV6-1 CASSVTYDQPQHF TGTGCCAGCAGTGTCACATATGATCAGCCCCAGCATTTT
- TRBD2 TRBJ2-6 18 TRBV7-2 CASSRGLAGASGANVLTF TGTGCCAGCAGCCGGGGACTAGCGGGAGCCTCTGGGGCCAACGTCCTGACTTTC
- - TRBJ1-2 14 TRBV6-5 CASSRTGSNYGYTF TGTGCCAGCAGCCGTACAGGGTCTAACTATGGCTACACCTTC
- TRBD2 TRBJ2-5 14 TRBV11-2 CASSPRTSGGAQYF TGTGCCAGCAGCCCCCGGACTAGCGGGGGAGCCCAGTACTTC
- TRBD2 TRBJ2-7 14 TRBV6-5 CASYLGLAGYEQYF TGTGCCAGCTACTTAGGACTAGCGGGGTACGAGCAGTACTTC
- TRBD2 TRBJ2-1 14 TRBV6-6 CASQFAMRGSEQFF TGTGCCAGCCAATTCGCCATGCGGGGGAGTGAGCAGTTCTTC
- - TRBJ2-1 11 TRBV20-1 CTPGQGNEQFF TGCACCCCGGGACAAGGCAATGAGCAGTTCTTC
- TRBD2 TRBJ2-2 15 TRBV7-9 CASSPLAGTTGELFF TGTGCCAGCAGCCCCCTAGCGGGGACCACCGGGGAGCTGTTTTTT
- TRBD2 TRBJ2-1 16 TRBV19 CASSRDSGILYNEQFF TGTGCCAGTAGCCGAGACAGCGGGATTCTCTACAATGAGCAGTTCTTC
once - TRBJ1-1 13 TRBV29-1 CSVADRANTEAFF TGCAGCGTAGCGGACAGAGCGAACACTGAAGCTTTCTTT
- TRBD2 TRBJ2-7 14 TRBV13 CASSLGLAGYEQYF TGTGCCAGCAGCTTAGGACTAGCGGGATACGAGCAGTACTTC
few TRBD1 TRBJ2-5 13 TRBV25-1 CASSEGAVETQYF TGTGCCAGCAGCGAGGGGGCTGTCGAGACCCAGTACTTC
- TRBD2 TRBJ2-1 15 TRBV6-5 CASRGGLDSYNEQFF TGTGCCAGCAGAGGGGGACTAGACTCCTACAATGAGCAGTTCTTC
- TRBD1 TRBJ2-5 15 TRBV7-9 CASSHEGTGGETQYF TGTGCCAGCAGCCATGAGGGGACAGGGGGAGAGACCCAGTACTTC
- - TRBJ1-4 15 TRBV5-1 CASSLGTANNEKLFF TGCGCCAGCAGCTTGGGGACAGCAAATAATGAAAAACTGTTTTTT
- - TRBJ2-6 15 TRBV28 CASTSGGSGANVLTF TGTGCCAGCACCTCCGGGGGCTCTGGGGCCAACGTCCTGACTTTC
many - TRBJ2-1 17 TRBV4-1 CASSQGLAVAHYNEQFF TGCGCCAGCAGCCAAGGCTTAGCGGTAGCTCACTACAATGAGCAGTTCTTC
- TRBD1 TRBJ2-7 15 TRBV28 CASSLRTGVVNEQYF TGTGCCAGCAGTTTGAGGACAGGGGTCGTGAACGAGCAGTACTTC
- TRBD2 TRBJ2-7 13 TRBV27 CASTPGGPYEQYF TGTGCCAGCACCCCGGGAGGGCCTTACGAGCAGTACTTC
once TRBD2 TRBJ2-5 17 TRBV6-1 CASSKGIRLAGAGEQYF TGTGCCAGCAGTAAAGGCATTAGACTAGCGGGAGCTGGGGAGCAGTACTTC